A selection of T cell receptor beta chains follows, all from one sample in a study of cytomegalovirus exposure and HLA in healthy donors. Sequencing was performed with immunoSEQ multiplex PCR; in TCRdb, only in-frame clones are kept and a portion is missing. Here the sample spans about 150,000 clones, 76% being singletons. Sequenced: PBMCs. These receptors all stem from a man in his forties in good health and CMV-seronegative. Each CDR3 is given without its conserved first and last residue. D genes are given only for firm matches.

TRBV9,NA,TRBJ1-2,ASSVASSGIDYGYT
TRBV7-9,NA,TRBJ1-6,ASSLGPGSPLH
TRBV19,NA,TRBJ1-4,ASSIDLNRGLEKLF
TRBV18,NA,TRBJ2-7,ASSPPLAHGDEQY
TRBV7-3,NA,TRBJ2-2,ASSFNLGAGELF
TRBV10-3,TRBD1,TRBJ1-4,AISEYGQGTTNEKLF
TRBV2,TRBD1,TRBJ2-7,ASSVQGAGSYEQY
TRBV25-1,NA,TRBJ2-2,ASSSQGSAGELF
TRBV10-3,TRBD2,TRBJ2-2,AISASSGGAGGELF
TRBV7-3,TRBD1,TRBJ2-7,ASSEQTGNSYEQY
TRBV18,TRBD1,TRBJ1-4,ASSPVRGQTNEKLF
TRBV4-3,NA,TRBJ1-1,ASSPQGMNTEAF
TRBV7-2,TRBD2,TRBJ2-2,ASSSPTSGSDTGELF
TRBV19,NA,TRBJ1-3,ASSEAPRGNTIY
TRBV7-9,NA,TRBJ2-5,ASLSPGRETQY
TRBV9,TRBD2,TRBJ2-7,ASSEAGGLYEQY
TRBV28,NA,TRBJ2-5,ASSPQGTSFETQY
TRBV27,NA,TRBJ2-7,ASSLRATGAGPSYEQY
TRBV5-4,TRBD1,NA,ASSSRTGMNEQY
TRBV7-2,NA,TRBJ2-3,ASSLGAGAASTDTQY
TRBV19,TRBD1,TRBJ1-2,ASNPGQGDYGYT
TRBV2,NA,TRBJ2-1,ASSGDYNEQF
TRBV27,TRBD2,TRBJ2-1,ASSLRFQTSGSSYNEQF
TRBV7-2,NA,TRBJ1-2,ASSLVAGARGYT
TRBV14,NA,TRBJ1-1,ASSQDLRAEAF
TRBV2,NA,TRBJ2-7,ASSPAYEQY
TRBV28,TRBD1,TRBJ2-7,ASPPGGTGVFHEQY
TRBV19,TRBD1,TRBJ2-1,ASTRQGPYNEQF
TRBV5-1,NA,TRBJ1-2,ASSLGDTSGYT
TRBV4-1,NA,TRBJ1-6,ASSQDRRELH
TRBV11-3,NA,TRBJ2-6,ASSDTSGANVLT
TRBV9,NA,TRBJ1-3,ASSVVGGFSGNTIY
TRBV6-5,NA,TRBJ1-1,ASSYSSGGTEAF
TRBV2,NA,TRBJ2-1,ASSVNRHGSYNEQF
TRBV15,NA,TRBJ1-5,ATSRDLVSRGQPQH
TRBV10-3,NA,TRBJ1-2,AITDARDYGYT
TRBV4-1,NA,TRBJ1-1,ASSQDPGWNTEAF
TRBV6-4,TRBD1,TRBJ2-1,ASSDLPGQGAKNEQF
TRBV5-6,NA,TRBJ2-3,ASSSSQGGDTQY
TRBV9,TRBD2,TRBJ2-1,ASSVVGGGPMNEQF
TRBV11-1,NA,TRBJ2-2,ASSATLGGSGTGELF
TRBV6-5,NA,TRBJ1-5,ASSHEGGVDQPQH
TRBV11-2,NA,TRBJ2-5,ASSLDSRTQY
TRBV28,NA,TRBJ1-1,ASSPDREAF
TRBV5-6,NA,TRBJ1-6,ASSYEENSPLH
TRBV7-9,NA,TRBJ2-7,ASSLGAGTFKGGSYEQY
TRBV19,TRBD1,TRBJ1-2,ASSTIQQGGYREGYT
TRBV6-6,NA,TRBJ1-1,ASSYAGSHGTEAF
TRBV6-6,TRBD1,TRBJ1-2,ASSYPGQGNYGYT
TRBV6-5,TRBD2,TRBJ2-3,ASSYGTSGLTDTQY
TRBV5-1,NA,TRBJ1-2,ASSLRAGANYGYT
TRBV6-1,TRBD1,TRBJ1-1,ASTGSGGELGEAF
TRBV9,NA,TRBJ1-4,ASSSSGEREKLF
TRBV6-6,NA,TRBJ2-1,ASTVRGEQF
TRBV6-1,TRBD1,TRBJ2-4,ASSLQGAAKNIQY
TRBV2,TRBD1,TRBJ1-5,ASRADRANQPQH
TRBV5-1,TRBD2,TRBJ2-7,ASSSGLAGVWEQY
TRBV6-5,NA,TRBJ2-7,ASSYSIGDSYEQY
TRBV4-2,TRBD2,TRBJ2-7,ASSHNYGLAGVLSYEQY